A single sample is the source of the 22 T cell receptor beta chains below, sequenced in a study of blood T cell repertoires in COVID-19. Profiled with immunoSEQ multiplex PCR; TCRdb holds only in-frame clones, not every one. The data contain 250,000 to 400,000 clones, roughly 90% of them seen just once; the ten biggest clones take up 2.5% to 3%. The sequenced sample was peripheral blood. The receptors stem from a woman under 40 with COVID-19, enrolled during active disease.

The chain has TRBV6-5 and TRBJ1-1, with 8 bases aligning to TRBD1. Germline values: CDR1 MNHEY, CDR2 SVGAGI. The V and J ends lost 4 bases and 4 bases, in that order; junction bases with no gene match: 5. CDR3 size: 14 residues. CDR3 protein: CASSFGTGGTEAFF. The CDR3 bases are TGTGCCAGCAGTTTCGGAACAGGGGGCACTGAAGCTTTCTTT.

The chain joins TRBV5-1 to TRBJ1-6, with 10 bases that match TRBD1. The germline CDR1 and CDR2 sequences are SGHRS and YFSETQ. This CDR3 comprises 14 residues. V shed 5 bases and J 9 bases; nucleotides not matched to a gene: 5. The CDR3 loop reads CASRPGQGISPLHF. The DNA for the CDR3 is TGCGCCAGCAGACCGGGACAGGGGATTTCACCCCTCCACTTT.

V is TRBV19 and J is TRBJ2-7; D might be TRBD1 (6 bases). The CDR3 consists of 17 residues. Germline V gene lookup returns CDR1 LNHDA and CDR2 SQIVND (reference sequence). The V end lost 6 bases, the J end lost 2 bases, and 23 bases lay between the germline ends. CDR3 in DNA: TGTGCCAGTAGGGGCCAGGGACATACGTCTGGACCCTACGAGCAGTACTTC. This encodes CASRGQGHTSGPYEQYF.

This chain joins TRBV6-1 and TRBJ1-2, with TRBD1 as a possible D gene (5 bases). There are 13 residues in the CDR3. V was clipped by 3 bases and J by 4 bases, with 9 bases between them. Germline values: CDR1 MNHNS, CDR2 SASEGT. The CDR3 bases are TGTGCCAGCAGTGAGACAGCGACCTATGGCTACACCTTC. The encoded protein is CASSETATYGYTF.

This chain connects TRBV19 to TRBJ1-4; D ambiguous. Germline V lookup: CDR1 LNHDA, CDR2 SQIVND (reference sequence). The CDR3 spans 14 residues. V lost 5 bases and J 4 bases, leaving 11 bases between the germline ends. The CDR3 DNA follows: TGTGCCAGTAGTTCGGGGTTCAGTAATGAAAAACTGTTTTTT. Translating it yields CASSSGFSNEKLFF.

The V call is TRBV19, the J call TRBJ1-1, with TRBD1 matching over 7 bases. Trimming took 5 bases from V and 0 from J; bases not matched to a gene: 3. Germline V gene lookup returns CDR1 LNHDA and CDR2 SQIVND (reference sequence). There are 14 residues in the CDR3. This CDR3 reads CASSQTGLNTEAFF. CDR3 DNA: TGTGCCAGTAGTCAGACAGGGTTGAACACTGAAGCTTTCTTT.

This clone was recorded once. This chain joins TRBV2 and TRBJ2-2; 7 bases agree with TRBD1. The CDR3 loop spans 14 amino acids. Trimming cost V 5 bases and J 8 bases; bases outside gene matches: 8. Germline CDR1 is SNHLY and CDR2 is FYNNEI. For the CDR3, the DNA is TGTGCCAGCAGTCCTTTAGGGGGCCTTGGGGAGCTGTTTTTT. Translated: CASSPLGGLGELFF. The whole variable domain, remainder taken from reference TRBV2 and TRBJ2-2, is EPEVTQTPSHQVTQMGQEVILRCVPISNHLYFYWYRQILGQKVEFLVSFYNNEISEKSEIFDDQFSVERPDGSNFTLKIRSTKLEDSAMYFCASSPLGGLGELFFGEGSRLTVL.

The rearrangement links TRBV25-1 to TRBJ2-4; the D is unclear. The germline V and J ends were trimmed by 1 base and 5 bases, with 9 bases remaining between them. Germline V gives CDR1 MGHDK, CDR2 SYGVNS. The CDR3 totals 14 residues. CDR3 region: CASSESGSQNIQYF. The CDR3, as DNA: TGTGCCAGCAGTGAATCCGGGTCCCAAAACATTCAGTACTTC.

The J gene is TRBJ2-1, the V gene TRBV2; D is ambiguous. V was pared by 6 bases and J by 3 bases, with 3 bases between. The CDR3 contains 11 residues. Germline CDR1 SNHLY, CDR2 FYNNEI. CDR3 bases: TGTGCCAGCAGCTTCTACAATGAGCAGTTCTTC. This translates into CASSFYNEQFF.

CDR3 residues: CASSESAVYTGELFF. The CDR3 DNA follows: TGCGCCAGCAGTGAGTCGGCAGTATACACCGGGGAGCTGTTTTTT. The chain recombines TRBV10-1 with TRBJ2-2; D gene ambiguous. Trimming stripped 0 bases from V and 3 bases from J, with 8 bases between. The CDR3 has 15 residues. CDR1 WNHNN and CDR2 SYGVQD come from the germline V gene (reference sequence).

The V gene is TRBV7-9, the J gene TRBJ1-1, with unresolved D. The germline gives CDR1 SEHNR, CDR2 FQNEAQ (reference sequence). V was clipped by 8 bases and J by 10 bases, with 32 bases between them. The CDR3 has 17 amino acids. The CDR3: CASSKEGVRGHPLRAFF. The CDR3 nucleotides are TGTGCCAGCTCTAAGGAGGGCGTTCGAGGGCATCCTCTGAGAGCTTTCTTT. Full variable domain (rest looked up from reference TRBV7-9 and TRBJ1-1): DTGVSQNPRHKITKRGQNVTFRCDPISEHNRLYWYRQTLGQGPEFLTYFQNEAQLEKSRLLSDRFSAERPKGSFSTLEIQRTEQGDSAMYLCASSKEGVRGHPLRAFFGQGTRLTVV.

V gene TRBV19 combines with J gene TRBJ2-2; D gene ambiguous. V was cut by 3 bases and J by 4 bases, with 6 bases left in between. The germline V gene has CDR1 LNHDA and CDR2 SQIVND (reference sequence). This CDR3 has 13 residues. The CDR3 spells CASSIGSTGELFF. CDR3 coding DNA: TGTGCCAGTAGTATTGGCAGCACCGGGGAGCTGTTTTTT.

There are a few counts of this clone. The chain combines TRBV24-1 with TRBJ2-3; TRBD1 matches at 9 bases. The CDR3 covers 14 residues. With 3 bases clipped from V and 4 bases from J, the junction kept 1 base outside the gene matches. Germline assignment: CDR1 KGHDR and CDR2 SFDVKD. Written as DNA, the CDR3 is TGTGCCACCAGTGATGACAGGGGGGCAGATACGCAGTATTTT. Its protein product is CATSDDRGADTQYF.

The chain is built from TRBV5-1 and TRBJ2-1; 8 bases line up with TRBD1. There are 16 residues in the CDR3. Germline trimming cut 4 bases from V and 0 bases from J; bases unmatched to any gene: 6. The germline gives CDR1 SGHRS, CDR2 YFSETQ. In DNA form, the CDR3 reads TGCGCCAGCAGCCCGGGACAGGCGAACTCCTACAATGAGCAGTTCTTC. This codes for CASSPGQANSYNEQFF.

The chain joins TRBV3-1 (or the pseudogene TRBV3-2) to TRBJ2-7; 10 bases are a match to TRBD2. V gave up 0 bases and J gave up 7 bases; unmatched junction bases: 3. Per the germline V gene, CDR1 is LGHDT and CDR2 is YNNKEL (reference sequence). The CDR3 has 14 residues. The CDR3 region is CASSQDSSGREQYF. DNA of the CDR3: TGTGCCAGCAGCCAAGATAGTAGCGGGAGGGAGCAGTACTTC.

The gene calls are TRBV12-3 or TRBV12-4 and TRBJ1-1, with D unresolved. This CDR3 has 13 amino acids. Trimming shortened V by 3 bases and J by 5 bases, and 10 bases separated the two germline ends. The CDR3 DNA reads TGTGCCAGCAGTTTGCCCGGGTCAACTGAAGCTTTCTTT. This codes for CASSLPGSTEAFF.

This clone was picked up a small number of times. J is TRBJ1-1 and V is TRBV5-1, with 7 bases fitting TRBD1. Looked up from germline, CDR1 is SGHRS and CDR2 is YFSETQ. The length of the CDR3 is 15 residues. The junction had 3 bases not matched to a gene; V was cut back by 0 bases and J by 1 base. The CDR3 loop is CASSLDRGGNTEAFF. The CDR3, as DNA: TGCGCCAGCAGCTTGGACAGGGGTGGGAACACTGAAGCTTTCTTT.

The chain recombines TRBV27 with TRBJ2-1; D possibly corresponds to TRBD2 (5 bases). Germline-derived CDR1 and CDR2 are MNHEY and SMNVEV (reference sequence). The V end was cut by 1 base, the J end by 8 bases, with 18 bases between. The CDR3 is made up of 16 amino acids. The CDR3: CASSLLGDRSGDEQFF. CDR3 nucleotide sequence: TGTGCCAGCAGTTTATTGGGAGACCGATCGGGCGATGAGCAGTTCTTC.

This clone showed up just a few times. V and J are TRBV5-1 and TRBJ1-4; no reliable D call. Trimming took off 1 base at V and 0 bases at J, with 7 bases between the two ends. Germline V gene data show CDR1 as SGHRS and CDR2 as YFSETQ. CDR3 length: 15 residues. The CDR3 region has the DNA TGCGCCAGCAGCTTGAGAGGGACAACTAATGAAAAACTGTTTTTT. Translation gives CASSLRGTTNEKLFF.

The DNA for the CDR3 is TGCGCCAGCAGCATGACCCCGGGACAGGGGACCACCGGGGAGCTGTTTTTT. As protein: CASSMTPGQGTTGELFF. V and J are TRBV5-1 and TRBJ2-2, with 10 positions matching TRBD1. J was trimmed by 4 bases and V by 4 bases; bases with no gene match: 10. The CDR3 loop spans 17 amino acids. Germline-derived CDR1 and CDR2 are SGHRS and YFSETQ.

The chain recombines TRBV10-1 with TRBJ2-5; weak D call: TRBD1 (5 bases). This CDR3 comprises 15 residues. Per germline, CDR1 WNHNN and CDR2 SYGVQD (reference sequence). V shed 0 bases and J shed 2 bases, with 10 bases lying between them. The CDR3 nucleotides are TGCGCCAGCAGTGAGTCAGGGGCCGGACAAGAGACCCAGTACTTC. This gives the protein CASSESGAGQETQYF.

Only one count was recorded for this clone. The genes are TRBV10-3 and TRBJ1-1; a weak D match, TRBD1 (6 bases). In germline, CDR1 is ENHRY, CDR2 SYGVKD. Between the trimmed V and J ends, which lost 5 bases and 5 bases, there was a span of 15 bases. The CDR3 is made up of 14 amino acids. In DNA form, the CDR3 reads TGTGCCATCAGTACGGACAGCTACCCGACTGAAGCTTTCTTT. Protein product: CAISTDSYPTEAFF.